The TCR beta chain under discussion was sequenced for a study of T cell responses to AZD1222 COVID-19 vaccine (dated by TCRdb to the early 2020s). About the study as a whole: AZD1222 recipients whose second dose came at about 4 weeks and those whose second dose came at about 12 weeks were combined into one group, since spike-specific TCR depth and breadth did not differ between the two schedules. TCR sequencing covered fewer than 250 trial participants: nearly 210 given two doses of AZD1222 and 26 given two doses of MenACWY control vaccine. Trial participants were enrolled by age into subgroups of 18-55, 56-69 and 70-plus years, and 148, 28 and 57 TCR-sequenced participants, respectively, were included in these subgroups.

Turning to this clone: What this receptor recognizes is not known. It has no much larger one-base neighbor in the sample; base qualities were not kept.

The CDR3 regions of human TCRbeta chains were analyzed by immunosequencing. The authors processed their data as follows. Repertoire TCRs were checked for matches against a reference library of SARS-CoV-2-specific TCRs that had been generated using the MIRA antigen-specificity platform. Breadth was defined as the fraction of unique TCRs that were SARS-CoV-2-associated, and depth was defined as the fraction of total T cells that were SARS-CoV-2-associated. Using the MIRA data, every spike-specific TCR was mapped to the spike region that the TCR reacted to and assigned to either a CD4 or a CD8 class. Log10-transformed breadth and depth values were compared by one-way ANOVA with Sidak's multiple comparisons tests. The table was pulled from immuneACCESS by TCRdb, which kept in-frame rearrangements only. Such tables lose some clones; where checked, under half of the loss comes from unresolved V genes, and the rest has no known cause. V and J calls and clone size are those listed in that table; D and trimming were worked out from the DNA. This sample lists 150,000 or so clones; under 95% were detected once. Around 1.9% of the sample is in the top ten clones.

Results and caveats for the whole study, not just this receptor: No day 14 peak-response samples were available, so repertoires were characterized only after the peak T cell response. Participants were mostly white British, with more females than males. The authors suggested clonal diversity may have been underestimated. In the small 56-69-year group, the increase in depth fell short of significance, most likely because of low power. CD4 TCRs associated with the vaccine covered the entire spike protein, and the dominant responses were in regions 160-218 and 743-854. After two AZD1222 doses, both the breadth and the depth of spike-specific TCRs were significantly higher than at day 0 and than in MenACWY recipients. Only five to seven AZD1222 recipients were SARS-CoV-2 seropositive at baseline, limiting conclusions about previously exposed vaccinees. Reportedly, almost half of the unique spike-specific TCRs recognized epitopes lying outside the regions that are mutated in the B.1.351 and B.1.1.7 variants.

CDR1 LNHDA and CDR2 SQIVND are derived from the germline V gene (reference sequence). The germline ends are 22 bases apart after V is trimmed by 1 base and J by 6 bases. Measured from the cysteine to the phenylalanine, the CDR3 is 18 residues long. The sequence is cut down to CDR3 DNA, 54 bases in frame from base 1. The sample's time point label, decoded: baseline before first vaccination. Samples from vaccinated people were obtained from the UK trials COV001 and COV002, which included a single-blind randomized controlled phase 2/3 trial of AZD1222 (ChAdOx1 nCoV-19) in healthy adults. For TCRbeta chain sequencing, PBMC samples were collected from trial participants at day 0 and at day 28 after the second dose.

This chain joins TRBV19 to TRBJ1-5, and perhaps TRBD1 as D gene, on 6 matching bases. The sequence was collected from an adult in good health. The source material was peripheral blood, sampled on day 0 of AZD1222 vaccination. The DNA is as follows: TGTGCCAGTAGTATAGTCTCCTACAGGGTAAACTCCGGTCAGCCCCAGCATTTT. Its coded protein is CASSIVSYRVNSGQPQHF.